One and the same sample provided the 4 T cell receptor beta chains below, sequenced in a study of T-cell reconstitution after alpha-beta-depleted transplantation in children. As it was prepared, the TCRbeta library received unique molecular identifiers. TCRdb reprocessed the PCR reads with MiXCR, giving one entry per CDR3 protein. The table includes hundreds of thousands of distinct CDR3 sequences, roughly 13% detected once. Sequencing used PBMCs, mostly from graft donor cells, obtained 360 days after TCRalphabeta/CD19-depleted stem cell transplant. These receptors were collected from a male patient younger than 18 who had a stem cell transplant for acute myeloid leukemia, so the T cells may come from the graft donor.

This clonotype was recorded at least ten times. The V call is TRBV12-3 or TRBV12-4, the J call TRBJ2-7; D ambiguous. V was cut by 3 bases and J by 6 bases, with 12 bases left in between. The CDR3 contains 13 residues. The CDR3 spells CASSFLLRPEQYF. CDR3 sequence (DNA): TGTGCCAGCAGTTTTCTCTTGAGGCCCGAGCAGTACTTC.

In this sample, this clonotype turned up many times. The chain couples TRBV20-1 to TRBJ1-1; D is unclear. This CDR3 has 15 amino acids. Germline values: CDR1 DFQATT, CDR2 SNEGSKA (reference sequence). V was pared by 0 bases and J by 3 bases, with 14 bases between. The chain's CDR3 is CSARDARGWDTEAFF. In DNA form, the CDR3 reads TGCAGTGCTAGAGATGCGCGGGGATGGGACACTGAAGCTTTCTTT.

The chain employs TRBV6-5 and TRBJ2-1, with TRBD2 matching 8 bases. There are 16 residues in the CDR3. The V and J ends lost 4 bases and 7 bases, in that order; junction bases with no gene match: 12. Germline V CDR1 and CDR2: MNHEY, SVGAGI. In nucleotides, the CDR3 is TGTGCCAGCAGTTTCATCTCGGGAGGGCCGGGGAATGAGCAGTTCTTC. It translates to CASSFISGGPGNEQFF.

A few counts support this clonotype. The rearrangement uses TRBV10-3 and TRBJ2-7, with 13 bases identical to TRBD2. The CDR3 runs to 18 residues. CDR1 is ENHRY and CDR2 is SYGVKD in the germline V gene. V shed 3 bases and J 2 bases; nucleotides not matched to a gene: 10. The CDR3 region is CAISDGTSGTLFTYEQYF. The DNA for the CDR3 is TGTGCCATCAGTGACGGGACTAGCGGGACCCTTTTTACCTACGAGCAGTACTTC.